This T cell receptor (beta chain) was identified in a study of PD-1 blockade in classical Hodgkin lymphoma. The study, taken as a whole, reports: With CD4+ cells, TCR diversity rose significantly by C4D1, but not with CD8+ cells. Newly diagnosed and completely responding patients shared comparable baseline diversity.

The CDR3 is 16 residues long. Germline V lookup: CDR1 LGHNA, CDR2 YSLEER. V gave up 2 bases and J gave up 2 bases, with 13 bases separating them. Each patient's relapse followed autologous stem cell transplantation, and brentuximab vedotin exposure varied. Sequenced by immunoSEQ multiplex PCR; TCRdb stores in-frame clones only, minus some. The table shows over 25,000 clones, with approximately 84% occurring only once. As regards this clone: The target antigen is unknown.

The sequence derives from a human donor with classical Hodgkin lymphoma. The rearrangement joins TRBV4-3 to TRBJ1-3, with unresolved D. Sequenced here: peripheral blood mononuclear cells (PBMCs), sampled at baseline. The CDR3 DNA is TGCGCCAGCAGCCAAAGCCCCGTCGGACCTGGAAACACCATATATTTT. This gives the protein CASSQSPVGPGNTIYF.